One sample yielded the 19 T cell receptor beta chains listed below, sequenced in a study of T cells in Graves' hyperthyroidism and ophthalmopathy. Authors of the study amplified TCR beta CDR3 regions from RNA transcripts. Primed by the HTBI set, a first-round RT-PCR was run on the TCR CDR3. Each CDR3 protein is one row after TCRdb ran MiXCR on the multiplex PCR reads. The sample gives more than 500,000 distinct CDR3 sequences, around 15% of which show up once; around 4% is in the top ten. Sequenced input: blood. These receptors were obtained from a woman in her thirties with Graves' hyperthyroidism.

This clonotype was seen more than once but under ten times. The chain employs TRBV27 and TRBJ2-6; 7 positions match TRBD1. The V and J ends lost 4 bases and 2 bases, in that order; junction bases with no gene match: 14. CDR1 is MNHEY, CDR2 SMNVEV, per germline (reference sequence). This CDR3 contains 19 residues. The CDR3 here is CASSSPTGSRGTGANVLTF. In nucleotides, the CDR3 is TGTGCCAGCAGTTCCCCGACAGGGAGTAGGGGAACTGGGGCCAACGTCCTGACTTTC. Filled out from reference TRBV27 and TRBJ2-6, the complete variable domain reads EAQVTQNPRYLITVTGKKLTVTCSQNMNHEYMSWYRQDPGLGLRQIYYSMNVEVTDKGDVPEGYKVSRKEKRNFPLILESPSPNQTSLYFCASSSPTGSRGTGANVLTFGAGSRLTVL.

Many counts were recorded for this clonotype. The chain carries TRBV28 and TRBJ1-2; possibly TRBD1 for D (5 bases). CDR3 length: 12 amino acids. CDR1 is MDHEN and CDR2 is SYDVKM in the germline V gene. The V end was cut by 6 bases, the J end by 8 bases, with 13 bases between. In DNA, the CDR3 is TGTGCCAGCAGCTTAGCCGGGGGAGGCTACACCTTC. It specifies CASSLAGGGYTF.

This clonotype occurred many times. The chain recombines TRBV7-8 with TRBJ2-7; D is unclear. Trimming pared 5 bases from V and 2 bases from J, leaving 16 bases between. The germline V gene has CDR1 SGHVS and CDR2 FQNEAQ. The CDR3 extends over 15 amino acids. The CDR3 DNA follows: TGTGCCAGCAGCCTGCTGACACTTGAGACCTACGAGCAGTACTTC. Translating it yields CASSLLTLETYEQYF.

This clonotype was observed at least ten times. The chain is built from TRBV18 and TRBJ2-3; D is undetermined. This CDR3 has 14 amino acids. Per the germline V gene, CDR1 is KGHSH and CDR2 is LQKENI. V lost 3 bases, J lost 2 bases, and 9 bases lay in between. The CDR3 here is CASSPTTDTDTQYF. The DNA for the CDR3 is TGTGCCAGCTCACCCACGACTGACACAGATACGCAGTATTTT.

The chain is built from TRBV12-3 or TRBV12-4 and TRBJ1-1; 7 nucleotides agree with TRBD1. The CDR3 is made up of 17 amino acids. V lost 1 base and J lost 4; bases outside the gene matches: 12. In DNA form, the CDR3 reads TGTGCCAGCAGTTTAGAATGGGACAGCCAAACCCCCACTGAAGCTTTCTTT. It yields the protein CASSLEWDSQTPTEAFF.

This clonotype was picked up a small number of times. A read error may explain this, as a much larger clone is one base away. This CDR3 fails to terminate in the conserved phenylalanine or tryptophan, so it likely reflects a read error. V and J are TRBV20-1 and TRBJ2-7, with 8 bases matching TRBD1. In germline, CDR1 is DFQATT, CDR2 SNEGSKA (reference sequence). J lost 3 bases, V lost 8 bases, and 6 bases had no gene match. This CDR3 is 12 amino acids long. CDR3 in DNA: TGCAGTCCGAGACAGGGGATCTACGAGCAGTACCTC. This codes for CSPRQGIYEQYL.

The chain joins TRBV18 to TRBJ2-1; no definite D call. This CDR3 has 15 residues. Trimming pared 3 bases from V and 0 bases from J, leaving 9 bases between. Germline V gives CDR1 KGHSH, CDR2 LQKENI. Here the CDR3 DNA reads TGTGCCAGCTCACCTAAACAAAGCTCCTACAATGAGCAGTTCTTC. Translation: CASSPKQSSYNEQFF.

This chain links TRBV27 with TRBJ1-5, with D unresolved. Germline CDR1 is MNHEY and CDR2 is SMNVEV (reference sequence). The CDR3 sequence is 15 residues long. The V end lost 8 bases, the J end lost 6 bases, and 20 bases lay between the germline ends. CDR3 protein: CASSFAPGGSQPQHF. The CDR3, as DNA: TGTGCCAGCTCTTTCGCGCCTGGAGGCAGTCAGCCCCAGCATTTT.

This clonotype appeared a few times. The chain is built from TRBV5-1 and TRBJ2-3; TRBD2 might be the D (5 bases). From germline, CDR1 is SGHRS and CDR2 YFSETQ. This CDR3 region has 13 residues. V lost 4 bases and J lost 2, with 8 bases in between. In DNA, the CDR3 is TGCGCCAGCAGCCAGGACTTCACAGATACGCAGTATTTT. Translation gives CASSQDFTDTQYF. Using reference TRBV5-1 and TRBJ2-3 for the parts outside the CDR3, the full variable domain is KAGVTQTPRYLIKTRGQQVTLSCSPISGHRSVSWYQQTPGQGLQFLFEYFSETQRNKGNFPGRFSGRQFSNSRSEMNVSTLELGDSALYLCASSQDFTDTQYFGPGTRLTVL.

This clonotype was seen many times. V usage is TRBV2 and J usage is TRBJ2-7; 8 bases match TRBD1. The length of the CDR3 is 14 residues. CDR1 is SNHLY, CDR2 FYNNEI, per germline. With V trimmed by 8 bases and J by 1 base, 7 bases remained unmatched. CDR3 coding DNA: TGTGCCAGCGCGCCGGGACAGGCATCCTACGAGCAGTACTTC. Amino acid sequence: CASAPGQASYEQYF.

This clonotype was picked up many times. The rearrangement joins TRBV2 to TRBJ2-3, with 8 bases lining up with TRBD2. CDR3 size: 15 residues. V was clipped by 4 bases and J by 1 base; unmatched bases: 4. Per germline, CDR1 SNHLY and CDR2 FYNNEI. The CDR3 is CASSGELAGTDTQYF. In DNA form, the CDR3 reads TGTGCCAGCAGTGGGGAACTAGCGGGCACAGATACGCAGTATTTT.

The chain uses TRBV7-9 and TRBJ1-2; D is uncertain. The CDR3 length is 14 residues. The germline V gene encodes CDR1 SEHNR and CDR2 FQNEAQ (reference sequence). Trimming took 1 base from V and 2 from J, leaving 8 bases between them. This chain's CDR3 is CASSLVPQNYGYTF. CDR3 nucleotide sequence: TGTGCCAGCAGCTTAGTACCACAAAACTATGGCTACACCTTC.

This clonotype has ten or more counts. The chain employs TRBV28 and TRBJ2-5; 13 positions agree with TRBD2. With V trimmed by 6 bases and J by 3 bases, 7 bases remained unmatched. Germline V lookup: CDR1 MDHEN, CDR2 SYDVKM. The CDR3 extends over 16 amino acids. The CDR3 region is CASSPIGLAGEETQYF. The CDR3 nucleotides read TGTGCCAGCAGCCCAATAGGACTAGCGGGGGAAGAGACCCAGTACTTC. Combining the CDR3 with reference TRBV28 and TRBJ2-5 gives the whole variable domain DVKVTQSSRYLVKRTGEKVFLECVQDMDHENMFWYRQDPGLGLRLIYFSYDVKMKEKGDIPEGYSVSREKKERFSLILESASTNQTSMYLCASSPIGLAGEETQYFGPGTRLLVL.

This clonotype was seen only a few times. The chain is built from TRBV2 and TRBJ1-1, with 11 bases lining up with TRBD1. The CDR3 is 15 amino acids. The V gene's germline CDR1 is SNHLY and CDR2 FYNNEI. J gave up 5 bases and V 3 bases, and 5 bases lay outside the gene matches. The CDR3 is CASSDQDRGRTEAFF. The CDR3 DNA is TGTGCCAGCAGTGACCAGGACAGGGGGCGGACTGAAGCTTTCTTT.

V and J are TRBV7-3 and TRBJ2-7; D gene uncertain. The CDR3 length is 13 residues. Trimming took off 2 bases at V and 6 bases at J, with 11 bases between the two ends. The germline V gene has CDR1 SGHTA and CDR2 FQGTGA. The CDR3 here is CASSLDILGEQYF. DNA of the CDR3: TGTGCCAGCAGCTTAGATATACTCGGCGAGCAGTACTTC.

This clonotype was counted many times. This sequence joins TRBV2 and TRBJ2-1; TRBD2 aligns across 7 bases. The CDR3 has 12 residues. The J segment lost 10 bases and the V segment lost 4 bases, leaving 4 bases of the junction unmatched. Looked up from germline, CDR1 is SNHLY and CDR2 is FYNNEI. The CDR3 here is CASSVGSGEQFF. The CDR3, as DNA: TGTGCCAGCAGTGTAGGTAGCGGGGAGCAGTTCTTC.

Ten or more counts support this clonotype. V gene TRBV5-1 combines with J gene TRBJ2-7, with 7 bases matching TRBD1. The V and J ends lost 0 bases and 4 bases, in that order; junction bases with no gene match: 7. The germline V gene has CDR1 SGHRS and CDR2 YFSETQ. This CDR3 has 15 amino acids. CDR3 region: CASSLGQTGRYEQYF. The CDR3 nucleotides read TGCGCCAGCAGCTTGGGCCAGACAGGGAGATACGAGCAGTACTTC.

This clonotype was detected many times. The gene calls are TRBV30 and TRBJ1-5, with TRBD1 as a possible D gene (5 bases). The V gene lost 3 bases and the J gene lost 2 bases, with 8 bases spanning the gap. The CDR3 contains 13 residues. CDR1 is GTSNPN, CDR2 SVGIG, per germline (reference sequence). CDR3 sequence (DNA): TGTGCCTGGAGGGTAGGGGGCAATCAGCCCCAGCATTTT. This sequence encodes CAWRVGGNQPQHF.

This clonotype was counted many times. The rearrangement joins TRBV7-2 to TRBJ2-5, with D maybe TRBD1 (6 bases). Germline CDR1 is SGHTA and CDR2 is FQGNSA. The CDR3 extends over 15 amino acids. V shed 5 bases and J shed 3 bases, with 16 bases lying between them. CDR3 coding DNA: TGTGCCAGCAGCACAGCCGGGACACCGAAAGAGACCCAGTACTTC. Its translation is CASSTAGTPKETQYF. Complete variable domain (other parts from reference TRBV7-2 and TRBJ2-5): GAGVSQSPSNKVTEKGKDVELRCDPISGHTALYWYRQSLGQGLEFLIYFQGNSAPDKSGLPSDRFSAERTGGSVSTLTIQRTQQEDSAVYLCASSTAGTPKETQYFGPGTRLLVL.